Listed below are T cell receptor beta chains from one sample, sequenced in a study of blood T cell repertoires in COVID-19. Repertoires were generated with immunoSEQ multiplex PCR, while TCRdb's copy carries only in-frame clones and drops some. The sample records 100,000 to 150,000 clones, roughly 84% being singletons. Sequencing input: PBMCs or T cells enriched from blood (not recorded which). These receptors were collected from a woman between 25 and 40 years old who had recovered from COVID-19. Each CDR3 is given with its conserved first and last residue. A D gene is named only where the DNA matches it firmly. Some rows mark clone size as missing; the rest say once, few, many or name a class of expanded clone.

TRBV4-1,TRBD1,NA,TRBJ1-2,CASSQGGQINYGYGMRYGYTF,TGCGCCAGCAGCCAAGGGGGACAGATTAACTATGGCTACGGGATGCGCTATGGCTACACCTTC
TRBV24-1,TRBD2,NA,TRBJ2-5,CATSRAGGETQYF,TGTGCCACCAGTAGGGCGGGAGGGGAGACCCAGTACTTC
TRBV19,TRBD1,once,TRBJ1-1,CASADRGLMNTEAFF,TGTGCCTCGGCCGACAGGGGGCTAATGAACACTGAAGCTTTCTTT
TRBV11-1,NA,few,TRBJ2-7,CASSPPYSYPYEQYF,TGTGCCAGCAGCCCCCCGTACTCCTACCCCTACGAGCAGTACTTC
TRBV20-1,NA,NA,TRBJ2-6,CSASRSGANVLTF,TGCAGTGCTAGTCGGTCTGGGGCCAACGTCCTGACTTTC
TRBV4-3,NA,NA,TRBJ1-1,CASSPSLLGNTEAFF,TGCGCCAGCAGCCCAAGCCTTCTTGGGAACACTGAAGCTTTCTTT
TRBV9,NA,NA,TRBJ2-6,CASSTLGGSGANVLTF,TGTGCCAGCAGCACCCTGGGAGGCTCTGGGGCCAACGTCCTGACTTTC
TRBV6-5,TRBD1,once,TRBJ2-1,CASSYGSGTGGHEQFF,TGTGCCAGCAGTTACGGGTCCGGGACAGGGGGCCATGAGCAGTTCTTC
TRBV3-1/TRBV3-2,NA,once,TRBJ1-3,CASSYSLLVSGNTIYF,TGTGCCAGCAGTTATAGTCTTTTAGTCTCTGGAAACACCATATATTTT
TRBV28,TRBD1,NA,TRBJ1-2,CASSASGQAGYTF,TGTGCCAGCAGTGCGTCGGGACAGGCCGGCTACACCTTC
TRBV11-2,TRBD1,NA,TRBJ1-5,CASSPGTGVNQPQHF,TGTGCCAGCAGCCCGGGGACAGGGGTGAATCAGCCCCAGCATTTT
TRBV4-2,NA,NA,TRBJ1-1,CASSQKSGATEAFF,TGTGCCAGCAGCCAGAAAAGCGGGGCCACTGAAGCTTTCTTT
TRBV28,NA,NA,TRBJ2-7,CATQLSGRYEQYF,TGTGCCACCCAGTTGAGCGGAAGATACGAGCAGTACTTC
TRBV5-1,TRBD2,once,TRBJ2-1,CASSLEAGGSYNEQFF,TGCGCCAGCAGCTTGGAGGCGGGAGGTTCCTACAATGAGCAGTTCTTC
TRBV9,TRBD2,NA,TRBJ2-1,CASSAPLGLAGSNEQFF,TGTGCCAGCAGCGCCCCACTGGGACTAGCTGGGTCCAATGAGCAGTTCTTC
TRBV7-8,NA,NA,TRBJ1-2,CASSTLGRQDGYTF,TGTGCCAGCAGCACTTTGGGGAGGCAGGATGGCTACACCTTC
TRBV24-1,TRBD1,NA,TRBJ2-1,CATSDSPGPGQGRNEQFF,TGTGCCACCAGTGATTCCCCTGGACCGGGACAGGGCCGCAATGAGCAGTTCTTC
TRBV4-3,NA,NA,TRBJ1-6,CASSRGYNSPLHF,TGCGCCAGCAGCCGCGGATATAATTCACCCCTCCACTTT
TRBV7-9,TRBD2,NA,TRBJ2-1,CASSRYRTSGSSYNEQFF,TGTGCCAGCAGCCGCTACCGTACTAGCGGGAGTTCCTACAATGAGCAGTTCTTC
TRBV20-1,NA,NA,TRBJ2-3,CSARLADTQYF,TGCAGTGCTAGACTAGCGGATACGCAGTATTTT
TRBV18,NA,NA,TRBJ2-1,CASSPRGTKSYNEQFF,TGTGCCAGCTCACCAAGAGGTACTAAATCCTACAATGAGCAGTTCTTC
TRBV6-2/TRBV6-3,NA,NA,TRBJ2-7,CASSSEAMAGYEQYF,TGTGCCAGCAGTTCCGAGGCGATGGCAGGGTACGAGCAGTACTTC
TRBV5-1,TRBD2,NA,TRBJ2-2,CASSLYAGGGTGELFF,TGCGCCAGCAGCTTGTACGCGGGAGGGGGCACCGGGGAGCTGTTTTTT
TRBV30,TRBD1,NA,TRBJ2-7,CAWSVGQVGNEQYF,TGTGCCTGGAGTGTCGGACAGGTCGGGAACGAGCAGTACTTC
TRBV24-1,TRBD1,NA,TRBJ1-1,CATFGDRGWGAEAFF,TGTGCCACCTTCGGGGACAGGGGGTGGGGCGCTGAAGCTTTCTTT
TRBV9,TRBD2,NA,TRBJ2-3,CASSASGVYGADTQYF,TGTGCCAGCAGCGCTAGCGGAGTGTATGGTGCGGATACGCAGTATTTT
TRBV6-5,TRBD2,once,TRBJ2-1,CASSYRTSGKGEQFF,TGTGCCAGCAGTTACAGGACTAGCGGGAAAGGTGAGCAGTTCTTC
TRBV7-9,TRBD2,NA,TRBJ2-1,CASSFTTSGSSYNEQFF,TGTGCCAGCAGCTTTACGACTAGCGGGAGCTCCTACAATGAGCAGTTCTTC
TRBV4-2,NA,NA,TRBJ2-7,CASSQSAGDSSYEQYF,TGTGCCAGCAGCCAATCTGCGGGCGATAGCTCCTACGAGCAGTACTTC
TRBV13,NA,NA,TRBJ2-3,CASSPTELASDTQYF,TGTGCCAGCAGCCCTACCGAACTAGCATCAGATACGCAGTATTTT
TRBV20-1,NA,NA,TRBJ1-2,CSASRRLNYGYTF,TGCAGTGCTAGTCGGCGGTTAAACTATGGCTACACCTTC
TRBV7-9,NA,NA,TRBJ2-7,CASSLVGQGTYEQYF,TGTGCCAGCAGCTTAGTAGGGCAGGGAACCTACGAGCAGTACTTC
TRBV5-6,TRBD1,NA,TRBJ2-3,CASSLQGARDTQYF,TGTGCCAGCAGCCTACAGGGGGCGCGAGATACGCAGTATTTT
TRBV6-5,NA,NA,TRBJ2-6,CASSYVGRGANVLTF,TGTGCCAGCAGTTACGTGGGGCGGGGGGCCAACGTCCTGACTTTC
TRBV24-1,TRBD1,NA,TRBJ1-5,CATGTGVGQPQHF,TGTGCCACGGGGACAGGGGTCGGTCAGCCCCAGCATTTT
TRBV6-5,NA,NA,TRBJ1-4,CASSYSGREKEKLFF,TGTGCCAGCAGTTACTCGGGCCGTGAAAAAGAAAAACTGTTTTTT
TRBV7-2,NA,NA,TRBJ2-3,CASSSTGQPTDTQYF,TGTGCCAGCAGCTCGACGGGACAACCCACAGATACGCAGTATTTT
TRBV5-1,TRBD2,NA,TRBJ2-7,CASSQLAGQSYEQYF,TGCGCCAGCAGCCAACTAGCGGGACAGTCCTACGAGCAGTACTTC
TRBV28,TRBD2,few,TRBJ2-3,CASSLAGGQTDTQYF,TGTGCCAGCAGTTTAGCGGGGGGCCAAACAGATACGCAGTATTTT
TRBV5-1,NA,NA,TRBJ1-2,CASSLLGSSPRTYGYTF,TGCGCCAGCAGCTTGTTGGGCTCCTCCCCCCGCACCTATGGCTACACCTTC
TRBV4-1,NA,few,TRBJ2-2,CASSQAGSGELFF,TGCGCCAGCAGCCAAGCGGGTAGCGGGGAGCTGTTTTTT
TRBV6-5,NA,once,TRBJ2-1,CASSNFNEQFF,TGTGCCAGCAGCAACTTCAATGAGCAGTTCTTC
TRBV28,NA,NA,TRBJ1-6,CASGTYGREFLHF,TGTGCCAGCGGAACCTACGGACGGGAGTTTCTCCACTTT
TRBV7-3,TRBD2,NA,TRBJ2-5,CASSLSSGEQETQYF,TGTGCCAGCAGCTTGTCTAGCGGGGAACAAGAGACCCAGTACTTC
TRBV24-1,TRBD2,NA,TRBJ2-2,CASGGEVTGELFF,TGTGCTTCGGGGGGGGAAGTCACCGGGGAGCTGTTTTTT
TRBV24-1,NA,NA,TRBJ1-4,CATSDPGLEKLFF,TGTGCCACCAGTGACCCCGGACTAGAAAAACTGTTTTTT
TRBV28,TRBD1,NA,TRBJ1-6,CASSGTGESYNSPLHF,TGTGCCAGCAGCGGGACAGGCGAATCCTATAATTCACCCCTCCACTTT
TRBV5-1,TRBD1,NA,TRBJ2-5,CASSLEPGQQETQYF,TGCGCCAGCAGCTTGGAACCGGGACAGCAAGAGACCCAGTACTTC
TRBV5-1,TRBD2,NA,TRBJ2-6,CASSLAGVFGANVLTF,TGCGCCAGCAGCCTAGCGGGAGTTTTTGGGGCCAACGTCCTGACTTTC
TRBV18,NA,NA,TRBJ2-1,CASSHLAFSSYNEQFF,TGTGCCAGCTCACATCTAGCGTTTAGCTCCTACAATGAGCAGTTCTTC
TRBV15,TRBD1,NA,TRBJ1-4,CATSGTGGEKLFF,TGTGCCACATCCGGGACAGGGGGAGAAAAACTGTTTTTT
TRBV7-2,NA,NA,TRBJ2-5,CASSNLGRGKTQYF,TGTGCCAGCAGCAACTTGGGGCGGGGAAAGACCCAGTACTTC
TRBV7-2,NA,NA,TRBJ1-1,CASSFPGTEAFF,TGTGCCAGCAGCTTTCCCGGCACTGAAGCTTTCTTT
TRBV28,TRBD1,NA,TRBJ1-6,CASRPSGGTNSPLHF,TGTGCCAGCAGGCCCTCAGGGGGTACTAATTCACCCCTCCACTTT
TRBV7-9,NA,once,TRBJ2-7,CASSPGQGLKEQYF,TGTGCCAGCAGCCCAGGGCAGGGTTTGAAGGAGCAGTACTTC